This T cell receptor beta chain was captured in a study of T cells in Graves' hyperthyroidism and ophthalmopathy. Overall study findings and caveats: Most thyroid clonotypes with frequency above 0.001 were detected in blood.

This clonotype came up once. Its cognate antigen is unknown. The junction shows a germline mismatch at one end, possibly a read error. Diagnostic assessment was based on clinical symptoms, serum thyroxine and TRAb, thyroid ultrasound and orbital computed tomography. The length of the CDR3 is 14 residues. Germline V CDR1 and CDR2: SGDLS, YYNGEE. From RNA transcripts, TCR beta CDR3 regions were amplified. First-round RT-PCR of the TCR CDR3 relied on the HTBI primer set. From the multiplex PCR reads, TCRdb called clonotypes with MiXCR, one entry per CDR3 protein. The sample has fewer than 800,000 distinct CDR3 sequences; roughly 15% are singletons.

The sample taken for sequencing was blood. The receptor was isolated from a man aged 18 to 29 with Graves' hyperthyroidism. This chain links TRBV9 with TRBJ2-3, with 7 bases aligning to TRBD1. The CDR3 region has the DNA TGCGCCAGCAAACCCCCAGGGGGTACAGATACGCAGTATTTT. Encoded protein: CASKPPGGTDTQYF.